The sequence of this T cell receptor (beta chain) was determined in a study of PD-1 blockade in mismatch repair-deficient tumors. The table came from immunoSEQ multiplex PCR; TCRdb's copy has only in-frame clones and leaves some out. The sample yields around 14,000 clones, 84% seen once. Trimming cost V 6 bases and J 5 bases; bases outside gene matches: 3. The CDR3 extends over 13 amino acids. Germline V gene sequence: CDR1 MNHEY, CDR2 SVGAGI. Time point specified: roughly ten-day in vitro stimulation with candidate neoantigen peptide 5. Each of about seven ELISpot-reactive candidate peptides was used for approximately nine-day stimulation. In regard to this clone: Its cognate antigen is unknown.

The chain couples TRBV6-5 to TRBJ2-3, with TRBD1 identical over 9 bases. The material was cells cultured in vitro, obtained from a patient treated with pembrolizumab. This sequence originates from an adult with mismatch repair-deficient cancer. For the CDR3, the DNA is TGTGCCAGCAGACAGGGGGCTGGAGATACGCAGTATTTT. Translation gives CASRQGAGDTQYF.